This paragraph covers one T cell receptor (beta chain) sequence. Libraries were prepared by immunoSEQ multiplex PCR; TCRdb keeps only in-frame clonotypes and omits some of them. In the table there are roughly 670,000 clones, more than 80% of which are singletons. The data derive from a study of blood T cell repertoires in COVID-19. Study background: Spain, Italy and the United States supplied samples that represented acute and convalescent COVID-19. T cells, B-cell-depleted T cells, or PBMCs supplied cDNA or gDNA.

The ends were cut back, 3 bases at V and 10 bases at J, with 15 bases in the middle. Germline V lookup: CDR1 LNHNV, CDR2 YYDKDF (reference sequence). The CDR3 sequence is 13 residues long. The sample taken for sequencing was peripheral blood. This TCR derives from a woman aged 18-29 years with acute or convalescent COVID-19. V usage is TRBV15 and J usage is TRBJ1-1, with no clear D. CDR3 protein: CATSSRQMSGAFF. DNA of the CDR3: TGTGCCACCAGCAGCCGTCAGATGAGCGGAGCTTTCTTT.